This is a list of T cell receptor beta chains from one sample in a study of shared clonotypes between healthy human individuals. Sequencing used immunoSEQ multiplex PCR; TCRdb keeps in-frame clones, though not all of them. The data contain 1.6 million or so clones, 98% of them singletons. The sequencing sample was made of naive CD4+ T cells sorted from blood. These receptors came from a man aged 25 to 40 in good health. Each CDR3 is given with its conserved first and last residue. A D gene is named only where the DNA matches it firmly. The listing skips clone size in some rows; elsewhere it reads once, few, many or a size class.

TRBD1,-,TRBV10-3,TRBJ1-4,CAISVDRGTIATNEKLFF,TGTGCCATCAGTGTAGACAGGGGGACTATTGCAACTAATGAAAAACTGTTTTTT
-,-,TRBV28,TRBJ2-2,CASSQGPNTGELFF,TGTGCCAGCAGCCAGGGACCAAACACCGGGGAGCTGTTTTTT
-,-,TRBV6-1,TRBJ2-7,CASRALLPYEQYF,TGTGCCAGCAGAGCGTTGCTTCCCTACGAGCAGTACTTC
TRBD2,once,TRBV4-1,TRBJ2-3,CASSHFKTSGRAGTDTQYF,TGCGCCAGCAGCCATTTCAAGACTAGCGGGAGGGCCGGCACAGATACGCAGTATTTT
TRBD2,-,TRBV27,TRBJ2-1,CASTSGRVGYEQFF,TGTGCCAGCACCAGCGGGAGGGTAGGCTATGAGCAGTTCTTC
-,-,TRBV9,TRBJ1-5,CASSVGWEGQPQHF,TGTGCCAGCAGCGTAGGTTGGGAGGGACAGCCCCAGCATTTT
-,few,TRBV29-1,TRBJ1-2,CSVEESHNYGYTF,TGCAGCGTTGAAGAGAGCCATAACTATGGCTACACCTTC
TRBD1,-,TRBV5-5,TRBJ2-7,CASSLVEDRGGREQYF,TGTGCCAGCAGCTTGGTGGAGGACAGGGGTGGGCGCGAGCAGTACTTC
-,-,TRBV21-1,TRBJ2-1,CASSGGLAEYNEQFF,TGTGCCAGCAGCGGGGGACTAGCGGAGTACAATGAGCAGTTCTTC
-,-,TRBV20-1,TRBJ2-3,CSAGTDTQYF,TGCAGTGCCGGCACAGATACGCAGTATTTT
-,-,TRBV5-4,TRBJ2-3,CASSSVGTAATDTQYF,TGTGCCAGCAGCTCCGTCGGGACTGCTGCCACAGATACGCAGTATTTT
TRBD2,-,TRBV5-1,TRBJ2-5,CASSLVAGGQETQYF,TGCGCCAGCAGTCTCGTTGCGGGGGGCCAAGAGACCCAGTACTTC
-,-,TRBV18,TRBJ1-1,CASSPGRVNTEAFF,TGTGCCAGCTCACCGGGCAGGGTGAACACTGAAGCTTTCTTT
-,few,TRBV5-4,TRBJ2-1,CATERDPDSYNEQFF,TGTGCCACCGAGAGGGACCCTGACTCCTACAATGAGCAGTTCTTC
TRBD2,-,TRBV5-1,TRBJ2-3,CASSSPAGVSTDTQYF,TGCGCCAGCAGCTCACCAGCGGGAGTCAGTACAGATACGCAGTATTTT
-,-,TRBV7-2,TRBJ2-7,CASSPRDFSYEQYF,TGTGCCAGCAGCCCCCGGGACTTTTCCTACGAGCAGTACTTC
-,-,TRBV19,TRBJ2-7,CASSVGEALSYEQYF,TGTGCCAGTAGTGTGGGGGAGGCCCTCTCCTACGAGCAGTACTTC
-,-,TRBV7-9,TRBJ2-3,CASSLTGVGGDTQYF,TGTGCCAGCAGCTTAACGGGAGTAGGCGGAGATACGCAGTATTTT
-,-,TRBV7-2,TRBJ2-2,CASSSLGASNTGELFF,TGTGCCAGCAGCTCCTTAGGGGCGTCGAACACCGGGGAGCTGTTTTTT
TRBD2,-,TRBV6-6,TRBJ2-3,CASSYLSSGVHTQYF,TGTGCCAGCAGTTACTTATCCAGCGGGGTACATACGCAGTATTTT
-,-,TRBV4-3,TRBJ2-3,CASSPSGPGHFTDTQYF,TGCGCCAGCAGCCCCTCCGGGCCGGGACACTTCACAGATACGCAGTATTTT
-,-,TRBV18,TRBJ2-4,CASSPPRGVASNIQYF,TGTGCCAGCTCACCACCTAGGGGGGTCGCTTCAAACATTCAGTACTTC
-,-,TRBV15,TRBJ2-7,CATSQWGPYEQYF,TGTGCCACCAGCCAGTGGGGGCCCTACGAGCAGTACTTC
TRBD2,-,TRBV7-9,TRBJ2-7,CASSPRLGRGKYEQYF,TGTGCCAGCAGCCCTCGCTTGGGGAGGGGAAAGTACGAGCAGTACTTC
-,-,TRBV28,TRBJ2-7,CASSLGQFSEQYF,TGTGCCAGCAGTTTAGGGCAATTCAGCGAGCAGTACTTC
TRBD2,-,TRBV30,TRBJ2-1,CAWKGGRAYNEQFF,TGTGCCTGGAAGGGCGGGAGGGCCTACAATGAGCAGTTCTTC
-,-,TRBV7-8,TRBJ2-4,CASSLVPGRKNIQYF,TGTGCCAGCAGCTTAGTCCCAGGGCGCAAAAACATTCAGTACTTC
-,once,TRBV23-1,TRBJ1-5,CASSQLQGEGNQPQHF,TGCGCCAGCAGTCAATTGCAGGGAGAGGGCAATCAGCCCCAGCATTTT
-,-,TRBV6-6,TRBJ2-7,CASTSGTYEQYF,TGTGCCAGCACCAGCGGAACCTACGAGCAGTACTTC
-,-,TRBV6-1,TRBJ1-1,CASSALGGRRNTEAFF,TGTGCCAGCAGTGCCCTGGGGGGACGGCGAAACACTGAAGCTTTCTTT
TRBD2,-,TRBV11-2,TRBJ2-7,CASSQLAGEGEQYF,TGTGCCAGCAGTCAACTAGCGGGAGAGGGCGAGCAGTACTTC
-,-,TRBV5-1,TRBJ2-2,CASSVFVEAGELFF,TGCGCCAGCAGCGTTTTCGTTGAGGCCGGGGAGCTGTTTTTT
-,-,TRBV2,TRBJ2-3,CASSPQGSTDTQYF,TGTGCCAGCAGTCCCCAGGGTAGTACAGATACGCAGTATTTT
-,-,TRBV6-1,TRBJ2-7,CASKRLVQSYEQYF,TGTGCCAGCAAAAGACTAGTCCAGTCCTACGAGCAGTACTTC
-,-,TRBV5-4,TRBJ2-3,CASSFVGTQYF,TGTGCCAGCAGCTTTGTCGGTACGCAGTATTTT
-,-,TRBV2,TRBJ1-1,CASTLASEAFF,TGTGCCAGCACCCTCGCGAGTGAAGCTTTCTTT
TRBD1,-,TRBV28,TRBJ1-1,CASSFPRQGMTFF,TGTGCCAGCAGTTTCCCTCGACAGGGGATGACTTTCTTT
TRBD1,-,TRBV5-4,TRBJ2-5,CASSLEGQGWGETQYF,TGTGCCAGCAGCTTGGAGGGACAGGGGTGGGGAGAGACCCAGTACTTC
-,-,TRBV21-1,TRBJ2-7,CASTPGEQYF,TGTGCCAGCACCCCAGGGGAGCAGTACTTC
-,-,TRBV7-9,TRBJ2-3,CASSRPGEGTDTQYF,TGTGCCAGCAGTCGGCCGGGGGAAGGCACAGATACGCAGTATTTT
TRBD2,-,TRBV27,TRBJ2-7,CASSSRAGREQQYF,TGTGCCAGCAGTTCCCGAGCGGGGCGGGAACAGCAGTACTTC
TRBD2,once,TRBV10-1,TRBJ2-7,CASSGSTSGDGYEQYF,TGCGCCAGCAGTGGCTCAACTAGCGGGGATGGCTACGAGCAGTACTTC
TRBD1,-,TRBV28,TRBJ1-2,CASSLVERTGQKDGYTF,TGTGCCAGCAGTTTAGTGGAGAGGACAGGGCAAAAGGATGGCTACACCTTC
TRBD2,-,TRBV4-1,TRBJ2-5,CASSQVAGGDTTQYF,TGCGCCAGCAGCCAAGTAGCGGGGGGTGATACGACCCAGTACTTC
TRBD2,-,TRBV5-4,TRBJ2-7,CASSLGTSVYEQYF,TGTGCCAGCAGCTTGGGGACTAGCGTCTACGAGCAGTACTTC
-,-,TRBV6-6,TRBJ2-7,CASSYRPLGRSYEQYF,TGTGCCAGCAGTTATCGGCCTTTGGGCCGCTCCTACGAGCAGTACTTC
-,-,TRBV28,TRBJ1-2,CASSPPPGQAPYGYTF,TGTGCCAGCAGTCCCCCCCCTGGGCAGGCGCCCTATGGCTACACCTTC
-,-,TRBV11-2,TRBJ2-1,CASSLEAIYGKGEQFF,TGTGCCAGCAGCTTAGAGGCTATTTACGGCAAGGGTGAGCAGTTCTTC
-,once,TRBV12-2,TRBJ2-7,CASRSGSGQYEQYF,TGTGCAAGTCGCAGTGGAAGCGGACAGTACGAGCAGTACTTC
-,-,TRBV14,TRBJ2-6,CASSHRPGPLFETNVLTF,TGTGCCAGCAGCCATCGGCCCGGGCCGTTATTCGAGACCAACGTCCTGACTTTC
TRBD2,-,TRBV18,TRBJ2-4,CASSPRTSGSDIQYF,TGTGCCAGCTCACCGCGGACTAGCGGGAGTGACATTCAGTACTTC
-,-,TRBV29-1,TRBJ2-5,CSVRAPLSQETQYF,TGCAGCGTCCGGGCCCCTCTCAGCCAGGAGACCCAGTACTTC
-,-,TRBV5-8,TRBJ2-1,CASSLRLRSHYNEQFF,TGTGCCAGCAGCTTGCGATTGCGGAGCCATTACAATGAGCAGTTCTTC
-,-,TRBV6-1,TRBJ2-7,CASSKSYPNEQYF,TGTGCCAGCAGCAAATCCTACCCCAACGAGCAGTACTTC
TRBD2,-,TRBV7-6,TRBJ2-3,CASSLVARLAGSTDTQYF,TGTGCCAGCAGCTTAGTAGCCCGACTAGCGGGAAGCACAGATACGCAGTATTTT
-,-,TRBV14,TRBJ1-1,CASSQDLVSTEAFF,TGTGCCAGCAGCCAAGATTTGGTATCCACTGAAGCTTTCTTT
-,-,TRBV6-1,TRBJ1-5,CASSARQEGHVSNQPQHF,TGTGCCAGCAGTGCACGACAGGAGGGCCATGTGAGCAATCAGCCCCAGCATTTT